Listed below are T cell receptor beta chains from one sample, sequenced in a study of vaccination effects on CD4 cells after COVID-19. Clones were read by immunoSEQ multiplex PCR, and TCRdb kept only the in-frame ones, dropping some. Here the sample spans 55,000 to 65,000 clones, 80% to 90% being singletons. Their recognized antigens are unknown. The material sequenced was CD4+ T cells from PBMCs cultured with HCoV-229E spike peptides, taken before COVID-19 vaccination. The receptors shown here come from a human donor who received a COVID-19 vaccine. Each CDR3 is given with its conserved first and last residue. Each record gives: V gene, J gene, clone size, D gene, CDR3 protein, CDR3 DNA. A D gene is named only where the DNA matches it firmly. Size is omitted from some rows. Given values are once, few, many or a class for expanded clones.

TRBV2,TRBJ1-2,-,-,CASRQEAGNGYTF,TGTGCCAGCAGGCAAGAAGCCGGTAACGGCTACACCTTC
TRBV2,TRBJ2-2,-,-,CASSDQGNGELFF,TGTGCCAGCAGTGACCAGGGGAACGGGGAGCTGTTTTTT
TRBV9,TRBJ2-3,-,TRBD2,CASSVGLSGGTDTQYF,TGTGCCAGCAGCGTAGGTCTCAGCGGGGGCACAGATACGCAGTATTTT
TRBV6-6,TRBJ2-5,-,TRBD1,CASSYSTGTGKTQYF,TGTGCCAGCAGTTACTCGACAGGGACCGGGAAGACCCAGTACTTC
TRBV5-1,TRBJ2-3,-,-,CASSLVRGADTQYF,TGCGCCAGCAGCTTAGTTCGAGGTGCAGATACGCAGTATTTT
TRBV20-1,TRBJ1-2,-,-,CSASDTKASGYTF,TGCAGTGCTAGTGACACCAAGGCAAGTGGCTACACCTTC
TRBV24-1,TRBJ2-2,-,TRBD1,CATSDTGQGFAGELFF,TGTGCCACCAGTGACACGGGACAGGGGTTCGCCGGGGAGCTGTTTTTT
TRBV5-1,TRBJ1-2,-,-,CASSLNTYGYTF,TGCGCCAGCAGCTTGAACACCTATGGCTACACCTTC
TRBV3-1/TRBV3-2,TRBJ1-1,few,-,CASSQITGEAFF,TGTGCCAGCAGCCAAATCACAGGAGAAGCTTTCTTT
TRBV15,TRBJ2-5,-,-,CATSRDPGGKETQYF,TGTGCCACCAGCAGAGATCCCGGGGGAAAAGAGACCCAGTACTTC
TRBV5-1,TRBJ1-5,-,TRBD1,CASSYTGGGNQPQHF,TGCGCCAGCAGTTATACAGGGGGCGGCAATCAGCCCCAGCATTTT
TRBV6-6,TRBJ2-5,-,-,CASSFDGRLQETQYF,TGTGCCAGCAGCTTCGATGGACGGTTACAAGAGACCCAGTACTTC
TRBV12-3/TRBV12-4,TRBJ1-2,once,-,CASSSSGTYGYTF,TGTGCCAGCAGTTCTTCAGGGACCTATGGCTACACCTTC
TRBV7-8,TRBJ1-1,-,-,CASSPQGQGAFF,TGTGCCAGCAGCCCTCAGGGGCAGGGGGCTTTCTTT
TRBV7-3,TRBJ2-2,-,TRBD2,CASSFPSGGTGELFF,TGTGCCAGCAGCTTCCCTAGCGGGGGGACCGGGGAGCTGTTTTTT
TRBV5-1,TRBJ1-2,-,-,CASSLEGSSNYGYTF,TGCGCCAGCAGCTTGGAGGGCAGTTCAAACTATGGCTACACCTTC
TRBV30,TRBJ2-2,few,-,CAWSDGYSYTGELFF,TGTGCCTGGAGTGACGGGTACAGTTACACCGGGGAGCTGTTTTTT
TRBV5-8,TRBJ1-2,-,TRBD1,CASSTGESYGYTF,TGTGCCAGCAGCACAGGGGAAAGCTATGGCTACACCTTC